Described below is a single TCR beta chain sequence and its context. The antigen remains unidentified. This entry is derived from a study of T cells in tuberculosis. Findings and limits, study-wide: Shorter CDR3-alpha in active tuberculosis partly drove smaller distances.

Each clinical donor contributed on average around 92,000 T cells from unsorted cryopreserved PBMC. Germline lookup yields CDR1 KGHSH and CDR2 LQKENI. The CDR3 contains 15 residues. The V end lost 2 bases, the J end lost 3 bases, and 14 bases lay between the germline ends. TCRdb's table, derived via immunoSEQ multiplex PCR, lists solely in-frame clones and lacks some. The table includes about 20,000 clones, more than 80% detected once. The chain uses TRBV18 and TRBJ2-7, with a weak D call TRBD1 (6 bases). The sample was PBMCs. The clonotype originates from a donor aged 10-29 years with latent tuberculosis or without tuberculosis infection. CDR3 sequence reads: CASSPRPGQIYEQYF. Here the CDR3 DNA reads TGTGCCAGCTCACCAAGGCCAGGACAGATCTACGAGCAGTACTTC.